The next 8 T cell receptor beta chains were all read from a single sample in a study of blood T cell repertoires in COVID-19. The data were produced by immunoSEQ multiplex PCR, yet TCRdb's version contains in-frame clones alone and is incomplete. The table lists around 95,000 clones, approximately 80% of them singletons. The sample consisted of peripheral blood. These receptors all come from a man aged 70-80 years with active or convalescent COVID-19.

This clone was counted only a few times. The genes are TRBV7-3 and TRBJ1-1; possible D gene TRBD1, 6 bases. Per germline, CDR1 SGHTA and CDR2 FQGTGA. This CDR3 is built from 14 residues. The V gene lost 5 bases and the J gene lost 5 bases, with 15 bases spanning the gap. The CDR3 loop reads CASSAQGGTTEAFF. Written as DNA, the CDR3 is TGTGCCAGCAGCGCCCAGGGAGGGACAACTGAAGCTTTCTTT.

V gene TRBV5-6 combines with J gene TRBJ1-1; no firm D call. V lost 0 bases and J 1 base, leaving 13 bases between the germline ends. Germline CDR1 is SGHDT and CDR2 is YYEEEE. CDR3 length equals 16 residues. The CDR3 protein is CASSLDSGGGNTEAFF. The CDR3 bases are TGTGCCAGCAGCTTGGACAGCGGCGGAGGGAACACTGAAGCTTTCTTT.

This chain links TRBV29-1 with TRBJ1-3; D remains unclear. Germline lookup yields CDR1 SQVTM and CDR2 ANQGSEA. Trimming stripped 7 bases from V and 3 bases from J, with 10 bases between. The CDR3 consists of 12 residues. The CDR3 region is CSARQGGNTIYF. The CDR3 DNA is TGCAGCGCCCGACAAGGTGGAAACACCATATATTTT.

The chain uses TRBV12-5 and TRBJ2-5; TRBD2 matches at 7 bases. CDR1 and CDR2 (germline): LGHNT, FRNRAP. V lost 1 base, J lost 7 bases, and 3 bases stayed unmatched. The CDR3 extends over 13 amino acids. The CDR3, as DNA: TGTGCTAGTGGTTTGGGAGGGGAGGGGACCCAGTACTTC. Protein sequence: CASGLGGEGTQYF.

CDR3 loop: CASTFQSVGELFF. CDR3 in DNA: TGTGCCAGCACTTTCCAATCGGTCGGGGAGCTGTTTTTT. The genes are TRBV12-3 or TRBV12-4 and TRBJ2-2; no clear D gene. The CDR3 has 13 amino acids. V gave up 7 bases and J gave up 7 bases, with 13 bases separating them.

The chain has TRBV5-4 and TRBJ1-2; D is uncertain. V lost 0 bases, J lost 5 bases, and 11 bases lay in between. This CDR3 has 14 residues. Germline V lookup: CDR1 SGHNT, CDR2 YYREEE (reference sequence). Written as DNA, the CDR3 is TGTGCCAGCAGCTTGGCCGTGGGCGCGTATGGCTACACCTTC. It specifies CASSLAVGAYGYTF.

The chain has TRBV6-2 or TRBV6-3 and TRBJ1-5; the D gene is possibly TRBD1 (5 bases). V lost 2 bases to trimming and J lost 4 bases, with 21 bases between them. Germline assignment: CDR1 MNHEY and CDR2 SVGEGT. The CDR3 has 18 amino acids. This CDR3 is CASSYTIHRAGTNQPQHF. The CDR3 DNA reads as TGTGCCAGCAGTTACACCATCCATCGGGCAGGGACTAATCAGCCCCAGCATTTT.

About this clone: At one of its ends the junction is not consistent with the germline gene, which may arise from a read error. CDR3 in DNA: TGTGCCAGCAGCTTAGGTGGGGCAGACACGCAGTATTTT. Protein sequence: CASSLGGADTQYF. The chain joins TRBV11-3 to TRBJ2-3; D may be TRBD1 (5 bases). The germline V gene encodes CDR1 SGHNT and CDR2 YENEEA. The CDR3 spans 13 residues.